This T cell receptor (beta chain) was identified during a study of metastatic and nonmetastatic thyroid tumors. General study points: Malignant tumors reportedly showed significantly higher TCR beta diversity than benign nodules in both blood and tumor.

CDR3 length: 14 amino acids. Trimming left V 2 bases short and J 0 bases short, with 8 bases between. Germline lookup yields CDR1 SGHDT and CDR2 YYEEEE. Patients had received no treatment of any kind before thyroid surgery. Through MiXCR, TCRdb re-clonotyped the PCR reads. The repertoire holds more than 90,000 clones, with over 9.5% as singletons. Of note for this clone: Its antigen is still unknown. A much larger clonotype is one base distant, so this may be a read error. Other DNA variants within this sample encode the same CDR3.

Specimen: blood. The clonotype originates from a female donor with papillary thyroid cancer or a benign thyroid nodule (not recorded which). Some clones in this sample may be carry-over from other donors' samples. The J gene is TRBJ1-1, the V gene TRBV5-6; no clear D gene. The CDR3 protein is CASSFRGLNTEAFF. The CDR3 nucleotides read TGTGCCAGCAGCTTCCGCGGGCTGAACACTGAAGCTTTCTTT.